This T cell receptor beta chain was obtained from a study of blood T cell repertoires in COVID-19. In the study's own analysis: The authors estimated nucleated cell counts from reference gene primer amplification. The method was immunoSEQ multiplex PCR; TCRdb's version includes in-frame clones alone and lacks a portion of them. V and J calls plus clone size are reproduced from that table; the DNA served to infer D and trimming. In the table there are approximately 260,000 clones, roughly nine tenths of which are singletons. This clone has a single count. CDR3 size: 13 residues. CDR1 and CDR2 from the germline V gene are LGHNA and YNFKEQ. V was shortened by 3 bases and J by 3 bases, with 8 bases between the two germline ends.

Sequenced sample: peripheral blood. The receptor was derived from a man aged 50 to 59 with acute or convalescent COVID-19. This chain uses TRBV4-2 with TRBJ1-2; D ambiguous. The chain's CDR3 is CASSQKGDYGYTF. In DNA form, the CDR3 reads TGTGCCAGCAGCCAGAAAGGAGACTATGGCTACACCTTC.